This T cell receptor (beta chain) was retrieved from a study of blood T cells in healthy people across ages (dated by TCRdb to between 2014 and 2016). Regarding the research as a whole: In model experiments, roughly one uniquely barcoded TCR beta cDNA molecule per two T cells was captured by template switching. Using the same blood draw, the study looked at two additional independent replicas of 1 million unique cDNA reads for two donors, one aged 18 to 30 and the other aged 80 or older. Donors were grouped into four age groups: young (average 16 years), middle-aged (39), aged (around 60) and long-lived (82). Age-related changes in TCR beta repertoire diversity were measured in the study by deep sequencing normalized with unique cDNA molecular identifiers. To avoid experimental bias, donors of different ages were randomly spread across the sequencing lanes. Beyond this particular receptor, the publication reports: Compared with the aged group, the long-lived group had more naive CD4+ T cells, fewer expanded clones and increased TCR diversity, suggesting age selection. Bulk unsorted PBMC profiling prevented conclusive comparison of naive and antigen-experienced compartments. There was a strong correlation between observed TCR beta diversity and the percentage of naive T cells measured by flow cytometry. Because donor CMV infection status was unknown, age-related changes in expanded clonotypes were potentially confounded. Estimates of total diversity based on one million sequenced T cells were considered lower bounds and underestimates. Observed TCR beta diversity per million T cells fell roughly linearly with age, and a significant reduction was already apparent by age approximately 41.

From cysteine to phenylalanine, the CDR3 is 16 amino acids long. The read is trimmed to its CDR3 DNA, 48 bases read in frame from base 1. CDR1 is given as LNHNV and CDR2 as YYDKDF, both from the germline V gene (reference sequence). With respect to this clonotype: Its recognized antigen is unknown. Since a much larger clone is just one base distant, this may be a read error.

The donors were roughly 40 Caucasian individuals from Russia, aged roughly 6 to 90 years, who were systemically healthy. Each donor gave roughly 9.5 milliliters of peripheral blood, collected into EDTA-treated Vacutainer tubes. Ficoll-Paque density-gradient centrifugation was used to isolate PBMCs, with at least 6 million obtained per sample. Trizol reagent was used to extract total RNA from PBMCs, with at least 6 micrograms per sample. For every donor, flow cytometry on a PBMC aliquot measured the percentage of naive CD45RAhigh/CD27high T cells. Library preparation used 5' RACE. Reads for this sample came from an Illumina HiSeq 2500. The second PCR ran for about 6 to 11 cycles and used a J-beta primer mix along with a sample-barcoded 5' primer. A unique molecular identifier was introduced onto each TCR beta cDNA molecule by a template-switch 5' adaptor carrying 12 random nucleotides. Each sample yielded at least 2.5 million CDR3-containing paired-end reads. First-strand cDNA was synthesized from all RNA with the Mint cDNA synthesis kit, primed by a TRBC-specific oligonucleotide. All cDNA was treated with uracil-DNA glycosylase and then went through a first 18-cycle PCR with the universal primers M1SS and BC2_uni_R. In the original analysis: For normalization, 1 million high-quality reads, each with a distinct molecular identifier, were randomly selected from each sample. Reads with shared molecular identifiers were discarded instead of being binned into consensus sequences. MiTCR, with a Q25 quality threshold and the strictest error-elimination algorithm, was used for CDR3 identification, clonotype clustering and error correction. Lower-bound total TCR beta diversity was estimated with a nonparametric unseen species model using Euler transformation. The public reads were quality trimmed at Q25 with fastp and then assembled into clones with MiXCR by TCRdb, keeping productive beta chains. Every entry covers one CDR3 protein and lists the most common genes and DNA from its rows. None of the V and J calls come from the authors' own analysis; TCRdb made them. The sample data list 850,000 or so distinct CDR3 sequences, and more than 25% of these were observed just once. The top ten constitute 17% of the sample.

The receptor's source is a woman aged 80 or over in good health. Sequencing input: blood. In this chain, TRBV15 is recombined with TRBJ2-6; the D gene is possibly TRBD1 or TRBD2, with 5 bases matching each. CDR3 reads: CAASRDLYSGANVLTF. The DNA sequence reads TGTGCCGCCAGCAGGGACCTTTACTCTGGGGCCAACGTCCTGACTTTC.